Listed below are T cell receptor beta chains from one sample, sequenced in a study of vaccination and CD4 T cells after COVID-19. Their cognate antigens are unknown. Via MiXCR, TCRdb re-called the PCR reads, giving one row per CDR3 protein. Of approximately 10,000 distinct CDR3 sequences listed, 65% to 80% were seen once; the top ten hold more than 9.5%. Sequencing was done on a sample of CD4+ T cells from blood, cultured in vitro. These TCRs come from a human donor who had recovered from COVID-19. CDR3s include the opening cysteine and the closing phenylalanine or tryptophan. Each record gives: CDR3 DNA, CDR3 protein, D gene, CDR3 length, V gene, J gene. A D gene is named only where the DNA matches it firmly.

cdr3_nt: TGCGCCAGCAGCCAAGATCCAGGGGGCATCATAGATACGCAGTATTTT
cdr3_aa: CASSQDPGGIIDTQYF
d_call: TRBD1
cdr3_length: 16
v_call: TRBV7-9
j_call: TRBJ2-3

cdr3_nt: TGCGCCAGCAGCCAAGACGGGGGAATGATGCCCCAGCATTTT
cdr3_aa: CASSQDGGMMPQHF
d_call: .
cdr3_length: 14
v_call: TRBV4-1
j_call: TRBJ1-5

cdr3_nt: TGTGCCAGCAGCTGGACGGCTCGGGGAAATTCACCCCTCCACTTT
cdr3_aa: CASSWTARGNSPLHF
d_call: .
cdr3_length: 15
v_call: TRBV7-2
j_call: TRBJ1-6

cdr3_nt: TGCAGTGCTCCACCGACCGCGTACGGCTACACCTTC
cdr3_aa: CSAPPTAYGYTF
d_call: .
cdr3_length: 12
v_call: TRBV20-1
j_call: TRBJ1-2

cdr3_nt: TGTGCCACTCACCTTCAGACTGGGAACACTGAAGCTTTCTTT
cdr3_aa: CATHLQTGNTEAFF
d_call: .
cdr3_length: 14
v_call: TRBV6-1
j_call: TRBJ1-1

cdr3_nt: TGTGCCAGTGGGGACAGGGGGCACTCACCCCTCCACTTT
cdr3_aa: CASGDRGHSPLHF
d_call: TRBD1
cdr3_length: 13
v_call: TRBV6-1
j_call: TRBJ1-6

cdr3_nt: TGTGCCAGCAGTTACGGACAGGCCTTAGCCCTCCACTTT
cdr3_aa: CASSYGQALALHF
d_call: TRBD1
cdr3_length: 13
v_call: TRBV6-5
j_call: TRBJ1-6

cdr3_nt: TGCGCCAGCAGCCTGGGGACTTCCACAGATACGCAGTATTTT
cdr3_aa: CASSLGTSTDTQYF
d_call: .
cdr3_length: 14
v_call: TRBV5-1
j_call: TRBJ2-3

cdr3_nt: TGCAGTGCTAGAGGGGGCGACTGGCAGCCCCAGCATTTT
cdr3_aa: CSARGGDWQPQHF
d_call: .
cdr3_length: 13
v_call: TRBV20-1
j_call: TRBJ1-5

cdr3_nt: TGTGCCACCAGCAGAGGGACAGGGGTTGGCTACACCTTC
cdr3_aa: CATSRGTGVGYTF
d_call: TRBD1
cdr3_length: 13
v_call: TRBV15
j_call: TRBJ1-2

cdr3_nt: TGCAGTGCTAGCCCCGGGACAGTCCAAGAGACCCAGTACTTC
cdr3_aa: CSASPGTVQETQYF
d_call: TRBD1
cdr3_length: 14
v_call: TRBV20-1
j_call: TRBJ2-5